These T cell receptor beta chains were read from a single sample in a study of T-cell reconstitution after alpha-beta-depleted transplantation in children. Via MiXCR, TCRdb re-called the PCR reads, giving one row per CDR3 protein. The repertoire holds 600,000 or so distinct CDR3 sequences, with 20% to 25% as singletons. Sequenced material: PBMCs, mostly from graft donor cells, taken 360 days after TCRalphabeta/CD19-depleted stem cell transplant. These receptor sequences come from a boy under two years old who had a stem cell transplant for acute myeloid leukemia, so the T cells may come from the graft donor. Each CDR3 is given with its conserved first and last residue. The order of the fields is J gene, D gene, CDR3 length, clone size, V gene, CDR3 protein, CDR3 DNA. D genes are given only for firm matches. For some rows the clone size is stated as once, few or many, or as a class when expanded; others skip it.

TRBJ2-6	NA	15	NA	TRBV4-3	CASSQVYPGANVLTF	TGCGCCAGCAGCCAAGTCTATCCTGGGGCCAACGTCCTGACTTTC
TRBJ2-6	NA	17	NA	TRBV4-3	CASSQDPAFSGANVLTF	TGCGCCAGCAGCCAAGATCCCGCGTTCTCTGGGGCCAACGTCCTGACTTTC
TRBJ2-3	NA	13	many	TRBV7-9	CASSRPGPQTQYF	TGTGCCAGCAGCCGACCGGGACCCCAAACGCAGTATTTT
TRBJ1-1	NA	14	few	TRBV12-3/TRBV12-4	CASKGGGLSTEAFF	TGTGCCAGCAAGGGAGGGGGGCTGAGCACTGAAGCTTTCTTT
TRBJ1-5	NA	15	few	TRBV28	CASSWVGEGNQPQHF	TGTGCCAGCAGTTGGGTAGGGGAAGGCAATCAGCCCCAGCATTTT
TRBJ2-1	TRBD2	18	few	TRBV9	CASSKGLAGGNSYNEQFF	TGTGCCAGCAGCAAGGGACTAGCGGGGGGAAACTCCTACAATGAGCAGTTCTTC
TRBJ1-2	NA	13	NA	TRBV20-1	CSARAGAGYGYTF	TGCAGTGCTAGGGCAGGGGCAGGGTATGGCTACACCTTC
TRBJ2-2	NA	14	many	TRBV7-2	CASSVDGNTGELFF	TGTGCCAGCAGCGTGGACGGAAACACCGGGGAGCTGTTTTTT
TRBJ2-7	NA	15	few	TRBV12-3/TRBV12-4	CASSPYISPDYEQYF	TGTGCCAGCAGTCCCTACATCTCACCGGACTACGAGCAGTACTTC
TRBJ2-5	TRBD1	15	few	TRBV25-1	CASRRNLGTEETQYF	TGTGCCAGCAGGAGGAACTTAGGGACAGAAGAGACCCAGTACTTC
TRBJ1-2	NA	14	NA	TRBV12-3/TRBV12-4	CASRIIDWTDGYTF	TGTGCCAGTAGAATAATAGATTGGACGGATGGCTACACCTTC
TRBJ2-5	TRBD1	13	few	TRBV6-1	CASSRGRGETQYF	TGTGCCAGCAGTAGGGGGCGAGGGGAGACCCAGTACTTC
TRBJ2-5	NA	15	few	TRBV20-1	CSARDELAGRETQYF	TGCAGTGCTAGAGATGAACTAGCCGGCCGGGAGACCCAGTACTTC
TRBJ1-6	TRBD1	13	NA	TRBV7-9	CASRRTGRSPLHF	TGTGCCAGCAGGCGGACAGGGCGGTCACCCCTCCACTTT
TRBJ2-7	NA	13	NA	TRBV7-2	CASSLPSNYEQYF	TGTGCCAGCAGCTTACCCTCTAATTACGAGCAGTACTTC
TRBJ2-6	NA	15	many	TRBV7-8	CASSLVGDGANVLTF	TGTGCCAGCAGCTTAGTCGGCGATGGGGCCAACGTCCTGACTTTC
TRBJ2-3	NA	15	many	TRBV5-1	CASSFRQGHTDTQYF	TGCGCCAGCAGCTTTCGGCAGGGCCACACAGATACGCAGTATTTT
TRBJ1-4	NA	17	few	TRBV6-5	CASSYSPRGRGNEKLFF	TGTGCCAGCAGTTACAGTCCGAGGGGGAGAGGTAATGAAAAACTGTTTTTT
TRBJ2-1	NA	12	many	TRBV6-1	CASSVSYNEQFF	TGTGCCAGCAGTGTAAGCTACAATGAGCAGTTCTTC
TRBJ2-1	TRBD1	16	NA	TRBV6-5	CASSFAGTGGKGEQFF	TGTGCCAGCAGTTTTGCCGGGACAGGGGGCAAGGGTGAGCAGTTCTTC
TRBJ2-3	NA	17	NA	TRBV20-1	CSARGGIRAISTDTQYF	TGCAGTGCTAGAGGGGGTATACGGGCGATTAGCACAGATACGCAGTATTTT
TRBJ2-1	TRBD1	14	NA	TRBV27	CASRYYRGANEQFF	TGTGCCAGCAGATACTACAGGGGTGCCAATGAGCAGTTCTTC
TRBJ2-1	NA	14	few	TRBV27	CASWAQSSYNEQFF	TGTGCCAGCTGGGCGCAGAGCTCCTACAATGAGCAGTTCTTC
TRBJ2-5	TRBD2	19	few	TRBV15	CATSRLLAGGYTYQETQYF	TGTGCCACCAGCAGACTACTAGCGGGGGGCTACACGTACCAAGAGACCCAGTACTTC
TRBJ2-2	TRBD1	15	many	TRBV6-5	CASSYGTGATGELFF	TGTGCCAGCAGTTATGGGACAGGGGCCACCGGGGAGCTGTTTTTT
TRBJ2-5	TRBD1	16	many	TRBV7-7	CASSSPGTGGRETQYF	TGTGCCAGCAGCTCACCCGGGACAGGGGGCAGGGAGACCCAGTACTTC
TRBJ1-1	NA	15	NA	TRBV25-1	CASSPVGGGNTEAFF	TGTGCCAGCAGTCCGGTTGGGGGGGGGAACACTGAAGCTTTCTTT
TRBJ2-7	NA	16	NA	TRBV7-9	CASSLVPGEGAYEQYF	TGTGCCAGCAGCTTAGTCCCCGGCGAAGGAGCCTACGAGCAGTACTTC
TRBJ1-5	NA	15	many	TRBV4-3	CASSQGYQGNQPQHF	TGCGCCAGCAGCCAAGGATATCAGGGCAATCAGCCCCAGCATTTT
TRBJ1-1	TRBD1	14	few	TRBV5-1	CASNQGGLGTEAFF	TGCGCCAGCAACCAAGGGGGCTTGGGCACTGAAGCTTTCTTT
TRBJ2-5	TRBD2	13	few	TRBV6-1	CASRRRGGETQYF	TGTGCCAGCAGGCGACGGGGGGGAGAGACCCAGTACTTC
TRBJ2-1	NA	16	NA	TRBV3-1	CASSQEGGVSYNEQFF	TGTGCCAGCAGCCAAGAGGGGGGTGTCTCCTACAATGAGCAGTTCTTC
TRBJ1-3	NA	16	many	TRBV28	CASSRGRASSGNTIYF	TGTGCCAGCAGCCGGGGCAGGGCGAGCTCTGGAAACACCATATATTTT
TRBJ1-1	NA	14	NA	TRBV2	CASSMTDLNTEAFF	TGTGCCAGCAGTATGACAGACCTGAACACTGAAGCTTTCTTT
TRBJ1-5	NA	16	few	TRBV5-6	CASSLFGARGSQPQHF	TGTGCCAGCAGCCTGTTTGGGGCCAGGGGTAGTCAGCCCCAGCATTTT